This is a list of T cell receptor beta chains from one sample in a study of CD8+ T cells in alopecia areata. The method was immunoSEQ multiplex PCR; TCRdb's version includes in-frame clones alone and lacks a portion of them. The table includes about 170,000 clones, 58% detected once. The material sequenced was CD4+ T cells sorted from blood, taken between weeks 55 and 65, from a patient treated with tofacitinib. All receptors derive from a human donor with alopecia areata. Both conserved end residues are part of each CDR3. The D gene is left open where the match is weak. Expanded clones are given a class, and other clones once, few, many or no size at all.

cdr3_nt: TGCGCCAGCAGCCCCGCGAACACCGGGGAGCTGTTTTTT
cdr3_aa: CASSPANTGELFF
j_call: TRBJ2-2
v_call: TRBV5-1
clone_size: -
d_call: -
cdr3_length: 13

cdr3_nt: TGCAGCGTCGCTGAATCCCGGGACAGCTCCTACGAGCAGTACTTC
cdr3_aa: CSVAESRDSSYEQYF
j_call: TRBJ2-7
v_call: TRBV29-1
clone_size: -
d_call: TRBD1
cdr3_length: 15

cdr3_nt: TGTGCCAGCAGTCAGACTGGACGTCGGCTAAACACCATATATTTT
cdr3_aa: CASSQTGRRLNTIYF
j_call: TRBJ1-3
v_call: TRBV6-5
clone_size: -
d_call: -
cdr3_length: 15

cdr3_nt: TGCGCCAGCAGCTTGAGGTCTAGCGCTCAAGAGACCCAGTACTTC
cdr3_aa: CASSLRSSAQETQYF
j_call: TRBJ2-5
v_call: TRBV5-1
clone_size: -
d_call: -
cdr3_length: 15

cdr3_nt: TGCGCCAGCAGCTTTGACAGGGGCACTGAAGCTTTCTTT
cdr3_aa: CASSFDRGTEAFF
j_call: TRBJ1-1
v_call: TRBV5-1
clone_size: -
d_call: TRBD1
cdr3_length: 13

cdr3_nt: TGTGCCAGCAGTGAGCAGGGACAGCCGACCGAGACCCAGTACTTC
cdr3_aa: CASSEQGQPTETQYF
j_call: TRBJ2-5
v_call: TRBV2
clone_size: -
d_call: TRBD1
cdr3_length: 15

cdr3_nt: TGTGCCAGCAGTCGAGACAGAAATGAAAAACTGTTTTTT
cdr3_aa: CASSRDRNEKLFF
j_call: TRBJ1-4
v_call: TRBV6-5
clone_size: -
d_call: -
cdr3_length: 13

cdr3_nt: TGCGCCAGCAGCTTAACCGCCGACCGCACAGATACGCAGTATTTT
cdr3_aa: CASSLTADRTDTQYF
j_call: TRBJ2-3
v_call: TRBV5-1
clone_size: -
d_call: -
cdr3_length: 15

cdr3_nt: TGTGCCTGGAGAGATGTATGGGACAGGGGCAATCAGCCCCAGCATTTT
cdr3_aa: CAWRDVWDRGNQPQHF
j_call: TRBJ1-5
v_call: TRBV30
clone_size: once
d_call: TRBD1
cdr3_length: 16

cdr3_nt: TGTGCCATCAGTAAGACTAGCGGGGCCGGAGAGACCCAGTACTTC
cdr3_aa: CAISKTSGAGETQYF
j_call: TRBJ2-5
v_call: TRBV10-3
clone_size: -
d_call: TRBD2
cdr3_length: 15

cdr3_nt: TGTGCCAGCCATCAAAGCACAGATACGCAGTATTTT
cdr3_aa: CASHQSTDTQYF
j_call: TRBJ2-3
v_call: TRBV6-5
clone_size: -
d_call: -
cdr3_length: 12

cdr3_nt: TGTGCCAGCAGACCTTTTGTTCCTAACTATGGCTACACCTTC
cdr3_aa: CASRPFVPNYGYTF
j_call: TRBJ1-2
v_call: TRBV14
clone_size: few
d_call: -
cdr3_length: 14

cdr3_nt: TGTGCCACCAGTCTTCACACAGATACGCAGTATTTT
cdr3_aa: CATSLHTDTQYF
j_call: TRBJ2-3
v_call: TRBV15
clone_size: many
d_call: -
cdr3_length: 12

cdr3_nt: TGTGCCAGCAGCGGAGCATCTTCACCCCTCCACTTT
cdr3_aa: CASSGASSPLHF
j_call: TRBJ1-6
v_call: TRBV7-9
clone_size: -
d_call: -
cdr3_length: 12

cdr3_nt: TGTGCCACCAGCAGAGTGGGACGGCAAGAGACCCAGTACTTC
cdr3_aa: CATSRVGRQETQYF
j_call: TRBJ2-5
v_call: TRBV15
clone_size: -
d_call: -
cdr3_length: 14

cdr3_nt: TGTGCCTGGAGTAGGCAGCTACCAAGCTCCTACGAGCAGTACTTC
cdr3_aa: CAWSRQLPSSYEQYF
j_call: TRBJ2-7
v_call: TRBV30
clone_size: -
d_call: -
cdr3_length: 15

cdr3_nt: TGTGCCAGCAGTTACCGGGGGGCGGGGATGAACACTGAAGCTTTCTTT
cdr3_aa: CASSYRGAGMNTEAFF
j_call: TRBJ1-1
v_call: TRBV6-5
clone_size: few
d_call: -
cdr3_length: 16

cdr3_nt: TGCAGCGTTGATTCGGGGACAGGGACCTACGAGCAGTACTTC
cdr3_aa: CSVDSGTGTYEQYF
j_call: TRBJ2-7
v_call: TRBV29-1
clone_size: few
d_call: TRBD1
cdr3_length: 14

cdr3_nt: TGCGCCAGCAGCCAAGAGCCTGGGGGGAGGGGTCAGCCCCAGCATTTT
cdr3_aa: CASSQEPGGRGQPQHF
j_call: TRBJ1-5
v_call: TRBV4-1
clone_size: -
d_call: -
cdr3_length: 16

cdr3_nt: TGCAGCGTATACTTCTGGGGTGGAAACACCATATATTTT
cdr3_aa: CSVYFWGGNTIYF
j_call: TRBJ1-3
v_call: TRBV29-1
clone_size: -
d_call: -
cdr3_length: 13

cdr3_nt: TGTGCCTGGAGTCTGCAGACGGAGGGCGAGCAGTACTTC
cdr3_aa: CAWSLQTEGEQYF
j_call: TRBJ2-7
v_call: TRBV30
clone_size: -
d_call: -
cdr3_length: 13

cdr3_nt: TGCAGCGTTTTACAGCCTTTGAACACTGAAGCTTTCTTT
cdr3_aa: CSVLQPLNTEAFF
j_call: TRBJ1-1
v_call: TRBV29-1
clone_size: -
d_call: -
cdr3_length: 13

cdr3_nt: TGTGCCAGCAGCCCGGGACAGCTCAGGAGGGAGCTGTTTTTT
cdr3_aa: CASSPGQLRRELFF
j_call: TRBJ2-2
v_call: TRBV7-9
clone_size: -
d_call: TRBD1
cdr3_length: 14

cdr3_nt: TGTGCCAGCAGCCCCGGACACCTACAAGAGACCCAGTACTTC
cdr3_aa: CASSPGHLQETQYF
j_call: TRBJ2-5
v_call: TRBV11-2
clone_size: -
d_call: -
cdr3_length: 14

cdr3_nt: TGCGCCAGCAGCCAAACAGGGGGCAGGGACATTCAGTACTTC
cdr3_aa: CASSQTGGRDIQYF
j_call: TRBJ2-4
v_call: TRBV4-1
clone_size: -
d_call: TRBD1
cdr3_length: 14

cdr3_nt: TGTGCCAGCAGTCGGGACCTTACAGAGACCCAGTACTTC
cdr3_aa: CASSRDLTETQYF
j_call: TRBJ2-5
v_call: TRBV6-5
clone_size: few
d_call: -
cdr3_length: 13

cdr3_nt: TGCGCCAGCAGGTCTTTGGGACAGGGCCACAATGAGCAGTTCTTC
cdr3_aa: CASRSLGQGHNEQFF
j_call: TRBJ2-1
v_call: TRBV10-2
clone_size: -
d_call: TRBD1
cdr3_length: 15

cdr3_nt: TGCGCCAGCAGCCAACCCACTAGGGGGACGGGTAATGAGCAGTTCTTC
cdr3_aa: CASSQPTRGTGNEQFF
j_call: TRBJ2-1
v_call: TRBV4-1
clone_size: -
d_call: -
cdr3_length: 16

cdr3_nt: TGTGCCAGCAGCTTAGAACGACTAGCGGCGGAGACCCAGTACTTC
cdr3_aa: CASSLERLAAETQYF
j_call: TRBJ2-5
v_call: TRBV7-9
clone_size: -
d_call: TRBD2
cdr3_length: 15

cdr3_nt: TGTGCCAGCAGCCCCTCATGGGGTCTGATAGCCAAAAACATTCAGTACTTC
cdr3_aa: CASSPSWGLIAKNIQYF
j_call: TRBJ2-4
v_call: TRBV14
clone_size: -
d_call: -
cdr3_length: 17

cdr3_nt: TGTGCCAGCACCCTAAGCGGGAGCGGACGTGGCTACACCTTC
cdr3_aa: CASTLSGSGRGYTF
j_call: TRBJ1-2
v_call: TRBV6-1
clone_size: once
d_call: -
cdr3_length: 14

cdr3_nt: TGTGCCAGCAGCCTAAACCGGGACAGGGGTTACGAGCAGTACTTC
cdr3_aa: CASSLNRDRGYEQYF
j_call: TRBJ2-7
v_call: TRBV6-1
clone_size: -
d_call: TRBD1
cdr3_length: 15

cdr3_nt: TGTGCCAGCAGCTTACAAGGTGGGAATTCACCCCTCCACTTT
cdr3_aa: CASSLQGGNSPLHF
j_call: TRBJ1-6
v_call: TRBV7-2
clone_size: -
d_call: -
cdr3_length: 14

cdr3_nt: TGTGCCAGTAGCGGTCGGGGACCCACAGATACGCAGTATTTT
cdr3_aa: CASSGRGPTDTQYF
j_call: TRBJ2-3
v_call: TRBV19
clone_size: -
d_call: -
cdr3_length: 14

cdr3_nt: TGCGCCAGCAGCTTGGCCCCTCTAGGGATCAATGAGCAGTTCTTC
cdr3_aa: CASSLAPLGINEQFF
j_call: TRBJ2-1
v_call: TRBV5-1
clone_size: -
d_call: -
cdr3_length: 15

cdr3_nt: TGCGCCAGCAGCTCACGCCCATTGGGGGGCACTGAAGCTTTCTTT
cdr3_aa: CASSSRPLGGTEAFF
j_call: TRBJ1-1
v_call: TRBV4-1
clone_size: -
d_call: -
cdr3_length: 15

cdr3_nt: TGTGCCAGCAGTCTCAGTTTGGGACAGGGGAGAGCTTTCTTT
cdr3_aa: CASSLSLGQGRAFF
j_call: TRBJ1-1
v_call: TRBV6-5
clone_size: once
d_call: TRBD1
cdr3_length: 14

cdr3_nt: TGTGCCAGCAGCCCTAGCGGGGCGGGGGCCAACGTCCTGACTTTC
cdr3_aa: CASSPSGAGANVLTF
j_call: TRBJ2-6
v_call: TRBV4-2
clone_size: -
d_call: TRBD2
cdr3_length: 15

cdr3_nt: TGTGCCTGGGGACGGCGGGGGGCTCCCTCCTACGAGCAGTACTTC
cdr3_aa: CAWGRRGAPSYEQYF
j_call: TRBJ2-7
v_call: TRBV30
clone_size: -
d_call: TRBD2
cdr3_length: 15

cdr3_nt: TGCGCCAGCAGCTTGACAGCAGGGAACACCGGGGAGCTGTTTTTT
cdr3_aa: CASSLTAGNTGELFF
j_call: TRBJ2-2
v_call: TRBV5-1
clone_size: -
d_call: -
cdr3_length: 15

cdr3_nt: TGTGCCAGCAGCGTAGTCCCCGGGGCTGAAGAGACCCAGTACTTC
cdr3_aa: CASSVVPGAEETQYF
j_call: TRBJ2-5
v_call: TRBV9
clone_size: -
d_call: -
cdr3_length: 15

cdr3_nt: TGCGCCAGCAGCTTGGCCACTACAGAGGAGCAGTACTTC
cdr3_aa: CASSLATTEEQYF
j_call: TRBJ2-7
v_call: TRBV5-1
clone_size: -
d_call: -
cdr3_length: 13

cdr3_nt: TGTGCTAGTGGTTTGGTACCTGAAAAACTGTTTTTT
cdr3_aa: CASGLVPEKLFF
j_call: TRBJ1-4
v_call: TRBV12-5
clone_size: few
d_call: -
cdr3_length: 12

cdr3_nt: TGCGCCAGCAGCCAAGAGAGGCCAGGGGCAGAGACCCAGTACTTC
cdr3_aa: CASSQERPGAETQYF
j_call: TRBJ2-5
v_call: TRBV4-1
clone_size: -
d_call: -
cdr3_length: 15

cdr3_nt: TGTGCCTGGGGTTTGCCCACAGGGTTTGGTCAGCCCCAGCATTTT
cdr3_aa: CAWGLPTGFGQPQHF
j_call: TRBJ1-5
v_call: TRBV30
clone_size: few
d_call: -
cdr3_length: 15

cdr3_nt: TGCGCCAGCAGCTTGGACGGCCGTAACGGGGAGCCCCAGCATTTT
cdr3_aa: CASSLDGRNGEPQHF
j_call: TRBJ1-5
v_call: TRBV5-1
clone_size: few
d_call: -
cdr3_length: 15

cdr3_nt: TGTGCCAGCTCACCACGTGGGAACTCCTACGAGCAGTACTTC
cdr3_aa: CASSPRGNSYEQYF
j_call: TRBJ2-7
v_call: TRBV18
clone_size: -
d_call: -
cdr3_length: 14

cdr3_nt: TGTGCCACCAGCGGGCACGGAAGAGGAGATACGCAGTATTTT
cdr3_aa: CATSGHGRGDTQYF
j_call: TRBJ2-3
v_call: TRBV15
clone_size: -
d_call: -
cdr3_length: 14

cdr3_nt: TGTGCCTGGAGTGTACCCGAGACCCAGTACTTC
cdr3_aa: CAWSVPETQYF
j_call: TRBJ2-5
v_call: TRBV30
clone_size: -
d_call: -
cdr3_length: 11

cdr3_nt: TGTGCTAGTGGTTCGGGACAGGGAAGCTACGAGCAGTACTTC
cdr3_aa: CASGSGQGSYEQYF
j_call: TRBJ2-7
v_call: TRBV12-5
clone_size: -
d_call: TRBD1
cdr3_length: 14

cdr3_nt: TGCGCCAGCAGCTCGTATTCGGGGGGCCTCACAGATACGCAGTATTTT
cdr3_aa: CASSSYSGGLTDTQYF
j_call: TRBJ2-3
v_call: TRBV5-1
clone_size: -
d_call: -
cdr3_length: 16

cdr3_nt: TGTGCCAGCAGCTTAAGTCGTGGGGCCCAAGGAGTGGGCTACACCTTC
cdr3_aa: CASSLSRGAQGVGYTF
j_call: TRBJ1-2
v_call: TRBV11-3
clone_size: -
d_call: -
cdr3_length: 16

cdr3_nt: TGCAGCGTTGCGGGCAGACAACGACTTTCAGCTAACTATGGCTACACCTTC
cdr3_aa: CSVAGRQRLSANYGYTF
j_call: TRBJ1-2
v_call: TRBV29-1
clone_size: few
d_call: -
cdr3_length: 17

cdr3_nt: TGCAGCGTCGCTGGACACCACACAGATACGCAGTATTTT
cdr3_aa: CSVAGHHTDTQYF
j_call: TRBJ2-3
v_call: TRBV29-1
clone_size: few
d_call: -
cdr3_length: 13

cdr3_nt: TGTGCCAGCAGGACCGGGGGGGGAAATCAGCCCCAGCATTTT
cdr3_aa: CASRTGGGNQPQHF
j_call: TRBJ1-5
v_call: TRBV6-1
clone_size: -
d_call: -
cdr3_length: 14